This entry lists 25 T cell receptor beta chains sequenced from one sample in a study of vaccination and CD4 T cells after COVID-19. Their antigens remain unidentified. The treatment is: approximately nine-day PBMC culture with coronavirus spike peptide pools or control peptides (ViraFEST assay). The Oncomine TCR Beta short-read assay was applied to DNA of cultured CD4+ T cells. TCRdb independently ran MiXCR on the PCR reads; one entry per CDR3 protein. In the table there are 15,000 or so distinct CDR3 sequences, approximately 40% of which are singletons. Material for sequencing was CD4+ T cells from blood, cultured in vitro. The receptors were sampled from a human donor who had recovered from COVID-19.

The chain recombines TRBV29-1 with TRBJ2-2, with TRBD1 as a possible D gene (6 bases). Trimming cost V 2 bases and J 2 bases, with 9 bases left between them. CDR1 is SQVTM, CDR2 ANQGSEA, per germline. This CDR3 is 14 amino acids long. CDR3 in amino acids: CSVEQGSNTGELFF. CDR3 in DNA: TGCAGCGTTGAACAGGGGTCCAACACCGGGGAGCTGTTTTTT.

This chain uses TRBV6-2 or TRBV6-3 with TRBJ2-1, with no clear D. There are 11 residues in the CDR3. Germline V gene data show CDR1 as MNHEY and CDR2 as SVGEGT. Trimming took 8 bases from V and 12 from J, leaving 14 bases between them. The DNA for the CDR3 is TGTGCCAGCTCCGCTACCCCCGTGCAGTTCTTC. Amino acids: CASSATPVQFF.

This clonotype was seen only a few times. The chain joins TRBV20-1 to TRBJ2-3; 13 positions agree with TRBD2. J was trimmed by 6 bases and V by 6 bases; bases with no gene match: 9. CDR1 DFQATT and CDR2 SNEGSKA come from the germline V gene (reference sequence). This CDR3 has 15 residues. The CDR3 reads CSASPLAGGVDTQYF. The DNA of the CDR3 is TGCAGTGCATCTCCACTAGCGGGAGGGGTGGATACGCAGTATTTT.

The V call is TRBV20-1, the J call TRBJ1-2, with D tentatively TRBD1 (5 bases). V lost 1 base and J lost 8, with 17 bases in between. This CDR3 contains 14 residues. CDR1 and CDR2 (germline): DFQATT, SNEGSKA (reference sequence). CDR3 nucleotides: TGCAGTGCTAGAGGGGACGGATCCCGGACGGGCTACACCTTC. Its protein product is CSARGDGSRTGYTF.

This clonotype came up a few times. This chain links TRBV20-1 with TRBJ2-3; 7 bases fit TRBD2. CDR3 length: 15 residues. CDR1 is DFQATT, CDR2 SNEGSKA, per germline (reference sequence). After removal of 5 bases from V and 1 base from J, the junction contained 9 bases not matched to a gene. The CDR3, as DNA: TGCAGTGCTCCTACGATGGGGGGGGGCACAGATACGCAGTATTTT. It encodes CSAPTMGGGTDTQYF.

The chain combines TRBV7-9 with TRBJ2-7; D gene uncertain. V gave up 1 base and J gave up 2 bases, with 9 bases separating them. Germline V gene lookup returns CDR1 SEHNR and CDR2 FQNEAQ (reference sequence). The CDR3 covers 14 residues. The CDR3 reads CASSLGILPYEQYF. As DNA, the CDR3 is TGTGCCAGCAGCTTAGGGATTCTGCCCTACGAGCAGTACTTC.

A few counts support this clonotype. The chain links TRBV5-1 to TRBJ2-3; unclear D gene. The CDR3 is made up of 11 amino acids. The ends were cut back, 2 bases at V and 4 bases at J, with 2 bases in the middle. Germline values: CDR1 SGHRS, CDR2 YFSETQ. CDR3 DNA: TGCGCCAGCAGCTTCGCAGATACGCAGTATTTT. It is translated as CASSFADTQYF. The entire variable domain, with the rest obtained from reference TRBV5-1 and TRBJ2-3, is as follows: KAGVTQTPRYLIKTRGQQVTLSCSPISGHRSVSWYQQTPGQGLQFLFEYFSETQRNKGNFPGRFSGRQFSNSRSEMNVSTLELGDSALYLCASSFADTQYFGPGTRLTVL.

About this clonotype itself: One end of the junction does not line up with germline, which may come from a read error. This chain links TRBV24-1 with TRBJ2-3, with 9 bases identical to TRBD2. Germline loops: CDR1 KGHDR, CDR2 SFDVKD. This CDR3 contains 18 residues. The CDR3 is CAISDEPETSGRTDTQYF. The DNA for the CDR3 is TGTGCCATCAGTGATGAGCCGGAAACTAGCGGGCGCACAGATACGCAGTATTTT.

This chain joins TRBV28 and TRBJ2-7; 9 bases line up with TRBD2. Germline CDR1 is MDHEN and CDR2 is SYDVKM. Germline trimming cut 2 bases from V and 6 bases from J; bases unmatched to any gene: 11. This CDR3 has 16 residues. The chain's CDR3 is CASSLLYAAGGSEQYF. CDR3 nucleotide sequence: TGTGCCAGCAGTTTACTCTACGCGGCGGGAGGGAGCGAGCAGTACTTC.

The gene calls are TRBV20-1 and TRBJ1-5, with D maybe TRBD1 (6 bases). Looked up from germline, CDR1 is DFQATT and CDR2 is SNEGSKA (reference sequence). Trimming shortened V by 6 bases and J by 0 bases, and 15 bases separated the two germline ends. The CDR3 has 15 residues. The CDR3 here is CSAREGGLSNQPQHF. The CDR3 nucleotides are TGCAGTGCCCGAGAGGGGGGCCTTAGCAATCAGCCCCAGCATTTT.

This clonotype has a handful of counts. The genes are TRBV7-3 and TRBJ1-6, with D perhaps matching TRBD1 (6 bases). Germline V gives CDR1 SGHTA, CDR2 FQGTGA. With 8 bases removed from V and 10 bases from J, the gap between germline ends came to 18 bases. This CDR3 has 14 amino acids. This chain's CDR3 is CASGGQGIYSPLHF. CDR3 DNA: TGTGCCAGCGGTGGGCAGGGGATTTACTCACCCCTCCACTTT.

This clonotype appeared a single time. The chain combines TRBV11-1 with TRBJ2-5; D might be TRBD2 (5 bases). The CDR3 contains 15 residues. Germline V gene sequence: CDR1 SGHAT, CDR2 FQDESV (reference sequence). Trimming took 1 base from V and 3 from J, leaving 12 bases between them. CDR3 in amino acids: CASSLVGPGEETQYF. The CDR3 DNA sequence: TGTGCCAGCAGCTTAGTCGGTCCCGGGGAAGAGACCCAGTACTTC.

The rearrangement uses TRBV19 and TRBJ2-2; D uncertain. Trimming took off 6 bases at V and 0 bases at J, with 11 bases between the two ends. This CDR3 has 15 amino acids. CDR1 is LNHDA and CDR2 is SQIVND in the germline V gene (reference sequence). The CDR3 here is CASRKPYPNTGELFF. CDR3 coding DNA: TGTGCCAGTAGGAAACCCTACCCGAACACCGGGGAGCTGTTTTTT.

The V call is TRBV20-1, the J call TRBJ2-3; D is unresolved. Trimming stripped 3 bases from V and 0 bases from J, with 10 bases between. The CDR3 totals 14 residues. Germline assignment: CDR1 DFQATT and CDR2 SNEGSKA (reference sequence). The CDR3 DNA follows: TGCAGTGCTAGTTCAGCTTCTAGCACAGATACGCAGTATTTT. Translated: CSASSASSTDTQYF.

This clonotype was observed a few times. The rearrangement links TRBV7-2 to TRBJ2-7; 7 nucleotides line up with TRBD2. This CDR3 is 15 amino acids long. Losses at the gene ends were 4 bases for V and 0 bases for J; bases not matched to a gene: 6. Germline CDR1 and CDR2: SGHTA and FQGNSA. CDR3 DNA sequence: TGTGCCAGCAGCTCCGGACTAGGCCTCTCCTACGAGCAGTACTTC. This gives the protein CASSSGLGLSYEQYF.

This rearrangement joins TRBV5-1 to TRBJ2-1, with 9 bases fitting TRBD2. Germline values: CDR1 SGHRS, CDR2 YFSETQ. The V gene end was trimmed by 7 bases and the J gene end by 8 bases; junction bases not matched to a gene: 13. The CDR3 is 15 amino acids. The CDR3 loop is CASGPGSGSMDEQFF. DNA of the CDR3: TGCGCCAGCGGACCGGGTAGCGGGAGTATGGATGAGCAGTTCTTC. The full variable domain, its missing parts supplied by reference TRBV5-1 and TRBJ2-1, is KAGVTQTPRYLIKTRGQQVTLSCSPISGHRSVSWYQQTPGQGLQFLFEYFSETQRNKGNFPGRFSGRQFSNSRSEMNVSTLELGDSALYLCASGPGSGSMDEQFFGPGTRLTVL.

This clonotype was recorded a few times. V is TRBV7-2 and J is TRBJ1-5; D possibly corresponds to TRBD1 (5 bases). The CDR3 has 16 amino acids. CDR1 SGHTA and CDR2 FQGNSA come from the germline V gene. Trimming left V 3 bases short and J 0 bases short, with 12 bases between. DNA for the CDR3: TGTGCCAGCAGCTTCGACAGCCCCTATAGCAATCAGCCCCAGCATTTT. Translated: CASSFDSPYSNQPQHF. The whole variable domain, filled in from reference TRBV7-2 and TRBJ1-5, reads GAGVSQSPSNKVTEKGKDVELRCDPISGHTALYWYRQSLGQGLEFLIYFQGNSAPDKSGLPSDRFSAERTGGSVSTLTIQRTQQEDSAVYLCASSFDSPYSNQPQHFGDGTRLSIL.

This clonotype has just one count. The V gene is TRBV10-3, the J gene TRBJ1-3; D is perhaps TRBD1 (5 bases). Trimming shortened V by 4 bases and J by 0 bases, and 7 bases separated the two germline ends. The CDR3 has 14 amino acids. Germline V CDR1 and CDR2: ENHRY, SYGVKD. The CDR3 reads CAISGGHSGNTIYF. CDR3 DNA: TGTGCCATCAGTGGAGGACACTCTGGAAACACCATATATTTT.

The chain recombines TRBV2 with TRBJ1-1, with D perhaps TRBD1 (5 bases). The CDR3 spans 15 residues. CDR1 SNHLY and CDR2 FYNNEI come from the germline V gene. V was pared by 5 bases and J by 3 bases, with 16 bases between. The CDR3 bases are TGTGCCAGCAGTCCCTTTAGCCCGGGGGACACTGAAGCTTTCTTT. It is translated as CASSPFSPGDTEAFF.

This clonotype was seen more than once but under ten times. The chain uses TRBV20-1 and TRBJ2-3; 11 bases line up with TRBD2. The CDR3 has 16 amino acids. The V segment lost 7 bases and the J segment 5 bases; nucleotides outside the gene matches: 14. Germline V gives CDR1 DFQATT, CDR2 SNEGSKA (reference sequence). The CDR3 is CSGLLAGVGVGDTQYF. The CDR3 DNA is TGCAGTGGTCTACTAGCGGGAGTGGGGGTTGGAGATACGCAGTATTTT.

The chain combines TRBV5-5 with TRBJ2-1; D remains unclear. The CDR3 length is 15 residues. V lost 1 base, J lost 0 bases, and 8 bases lay in between. Germline lookup yields CDR1 SGHKS and CDR2 YYEKEE (reference sequence). The CDR3 DNA follows: TGTGCCAGCAGCTTGTTAACGTACTCCTACAATGAGCAGTTCTTC. It codes for CASSLLTYSYNEQFF.

The CDR3 loop reads CASSLVGGSSTDTQYF. CDR3 in DNA: TGTGCCAGCAGCTTAGTCGGCGGGAGCAGCACAGATACGCAGTATTTT. The rearrangement links TRBV7-2 to TRBJ2-3, with 7 bases matching TRBD2. The J segment lost 0 bases and the V segment lost 1 base, leaving 4 bases of the junction unmatched. Per germline, CDR1 SGHTA and CDR2 FQGNSA. There are 16 residues in the CDR3.

This clonotype showed up just a few times. DNA of the CDR3: TGTGCCAGCAGAAAGGGAGATCCCACAGATACGCAGTATTTT. Translation: CASRKGDPTDTQYF. The chain joins TRBV2 to TRBJ2-3, with D perhaps matching TRBD2 (5 bases). The CDR3 length is 14 residues. From germline, CDR1 is SNHLY and CDR2 FYNNEI. The germline V and J ends were trimmed by 6 bases and 2 bases, with 12 bases remaining between them.

This clonotype is a singleton in its sample. The gene calls are TRBV5-4 and TRBJ2-7; tentative D call: TRBD1 (5 bases). CDR1 is SGHNT and CDR2 is YYREEE in the germline V gene (reference sequence). V was trimmed by 0 bases and J by 3 bases, leaving 7 bases between them. The CDR3 length is 13 residues. The CDR3 coding sequence is TGTGCCAGCAGCTTGGGACAGAGCTACGAGCAGTACTTC. This gives the protein CASSLGQSYEQYF.

The chain combines TRBV30 with TRBJ2-7; TRBD2 matches at 7 bases. V lost 5 bases and J lost 6; bases outside the gene matches: 4. The CDR3 has 11 amino acids. Germline assignment: CDR1 GTSNPN and CDR2 SVGIG (reference sequence). The CDR3 loop reads CAWQGTIEQYF. The CDR3, as DNA: TGTGCCTGGCAAGGGACTATCGAGCAGTACTTC. The entire variable domain, with the rest obtained from reference TRBV30 and TRBJ2-7, is as follows: SQTIHQWPATLVQPVGSPLSLECTVEGTSNPNLYWYRQAAGRGLQLLFYSVGIGQISSEVPQNLSASRPQDRQFILSSKKLLLSDSGFYLCAWQGTIEQYFGPGTRLTVT.